The rows below give T cell receptor beta chains drawn from one sample of a study of shared clonotypes between healthy human individuals. Clones were sequenced by immunoSEQ multiplex PCR, and TCRdb holds only the in-frame ones, with some missing. The sample lists roughly 1,000,000 clones; roughly 74% were seen once. The material sequenced was memory CD4+ T cells from PBMCs. These receptors were taken from a man aged 18 to 29 in good health. Some clones in this sample may be carry-over from other donors' samples. Both conserved end residues are part of each CDR3.

j_gene: TRBJ1-2
v_gene: TRBV7-2
CDR3aa: CASSLEGGAGFYYGYTF

j_gene: TRBJ2-1
v_gene: TRBV5-8
CDR3aa: CASSLAVGRARGNEQFF

j_gene: TRBJ2-7
v_gene: TRBV18
CDR3aa: CASSPPNERPGSYEQYF

j_gene: TRBJ1-2
v_gene: TRBV1
CDR3aa: CTSRMRVRKTYGYTF

j_gene: TRBJ2-1
v_gene: TRBV20-1
CDR3aa: CSARSSNEQFF

j_gene: TRBJ2-7
v_gene: TRBV6-6
CDR3aa: CASRLGGVGPYEQYF

j_gene: TRBJ1-3
v_gene: TRBV13
CDR3aa: CASSLEAGTSGNTIYF

j_gene: TRBJ2-7
v_gene: TRBV27
CDR3aa: CASSYRGQDHSYEQYF

j_gene: TRBJ1-3
v_gene: TRBV30
CDR3aa: CAWTLEGAGNTIYF

j_gene: TRBJ2-7
v_gene: TRBV4-1
CDR3aa: CASSQPLTGTYEQYF

j_gene: TRBJ1-5
v_gene: TRBV11-1
CDR3aa: CASSFKDSSQPQHF

j_gene: TRBJ2-7
v_gene: TRBV18
CDR3aa: CASSPGTSDYEQYF

j_gene: TRBJ1-1
v_gene: TRBV6-5
CDR3aa: CASSYLPTRRAFF

j_gene: TRBJ1-1
v_gene: TRBV4-1
CDR3aa: CASSHRQGDTEAFF

j_gene: TRBJ2-3
v_gene: TRBV10-2
CDR3aa: CASSEFPVASKTTDTQYF

j_gene: TRBJ2-1
v_gene: TRBV5-1
CDR3aa: CASSRLAGGPENEQFF

j_gene: TRBJ1-2
v_gene: TRBV4-1
CDR3aa: CASSQETGTAYGYTF

j_gene: TRBJ1-5
v_gene: TRBV4-1
CDR3aa: CASSPRTGGQPQHF

j_gene: TRBJ1-6
v_gene: TRBV9
CDR3aa: CASSVSGKPLHF

j_gene: TRBJ2-5
v_gene: TRBV7-3
CDR3aa: CASSLERGGVQTQYF

j_gene: TRBJ1-3
v_gene: TRBV27
CDR3aa: CASSSMTGYGNTIYF